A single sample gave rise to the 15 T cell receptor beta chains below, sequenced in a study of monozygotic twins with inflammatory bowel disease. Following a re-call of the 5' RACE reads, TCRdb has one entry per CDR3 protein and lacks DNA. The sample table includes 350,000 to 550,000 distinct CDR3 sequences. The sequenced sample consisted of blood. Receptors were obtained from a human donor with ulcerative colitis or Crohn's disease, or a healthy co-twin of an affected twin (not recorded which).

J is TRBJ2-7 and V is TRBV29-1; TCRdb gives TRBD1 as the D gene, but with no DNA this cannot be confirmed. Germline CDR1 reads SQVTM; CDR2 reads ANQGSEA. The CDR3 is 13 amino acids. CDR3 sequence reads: CSVEGGGDDEQYF.

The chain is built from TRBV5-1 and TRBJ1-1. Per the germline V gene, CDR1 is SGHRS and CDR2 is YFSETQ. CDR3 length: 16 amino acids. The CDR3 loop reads CASSQTLSKGGTEAFF.

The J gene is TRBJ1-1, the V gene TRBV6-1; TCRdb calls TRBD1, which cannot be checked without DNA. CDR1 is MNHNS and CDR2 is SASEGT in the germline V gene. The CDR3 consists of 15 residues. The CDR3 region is CASTNWGAGDTEAFF.

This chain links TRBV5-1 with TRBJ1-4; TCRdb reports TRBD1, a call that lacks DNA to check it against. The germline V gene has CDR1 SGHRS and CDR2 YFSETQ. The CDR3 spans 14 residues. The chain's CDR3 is CASSRDSLNEKLFF.

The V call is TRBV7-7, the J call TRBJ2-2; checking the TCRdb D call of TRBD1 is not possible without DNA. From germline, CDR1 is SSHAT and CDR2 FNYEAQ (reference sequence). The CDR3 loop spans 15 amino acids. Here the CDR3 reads CASSLGQGVTGELFF. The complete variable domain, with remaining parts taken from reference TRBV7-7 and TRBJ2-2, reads GAGVSQSPRYKVTKRGQDVTLRCDPISSHATLYWYQQALGQGPEFLTYFNYEAQPDKSGLPSDRFSAERPEGSISTLTIQRTEQRDSAMYRCASSLGQGVTGELFFGEGSRLTVL.

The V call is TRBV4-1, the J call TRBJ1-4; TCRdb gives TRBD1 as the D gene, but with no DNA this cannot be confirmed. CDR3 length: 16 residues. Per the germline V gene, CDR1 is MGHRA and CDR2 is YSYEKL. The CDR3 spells CASSRRAGTTNEKLFF.

CDR3: CSAIEGRVDSPLHF. The V call is TRBV20-1, the J call TRBJ1-6; the TCRdb D gene call, TRBD1, has no DNA to confirm it. CDR3 length: 14 amino acids. The germline gives CDR1 DFQATT, CDR2 SNEGSKA (reference sequence).

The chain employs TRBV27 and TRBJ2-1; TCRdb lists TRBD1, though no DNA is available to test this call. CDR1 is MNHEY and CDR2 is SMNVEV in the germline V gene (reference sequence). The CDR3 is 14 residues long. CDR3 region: CASSLLGEYNEQFF.

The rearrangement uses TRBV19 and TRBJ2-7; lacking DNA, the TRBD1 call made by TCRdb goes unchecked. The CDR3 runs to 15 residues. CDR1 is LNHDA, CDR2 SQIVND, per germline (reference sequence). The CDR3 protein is CASSIEAGTTYEQYF.

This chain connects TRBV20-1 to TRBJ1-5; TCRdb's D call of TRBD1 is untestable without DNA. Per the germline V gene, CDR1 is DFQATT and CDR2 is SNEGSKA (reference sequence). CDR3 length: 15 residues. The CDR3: CSARVAGWSNQPQHF.

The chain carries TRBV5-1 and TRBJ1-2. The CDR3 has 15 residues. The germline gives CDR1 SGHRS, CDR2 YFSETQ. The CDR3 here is CASSLKTQPLGGYTF.

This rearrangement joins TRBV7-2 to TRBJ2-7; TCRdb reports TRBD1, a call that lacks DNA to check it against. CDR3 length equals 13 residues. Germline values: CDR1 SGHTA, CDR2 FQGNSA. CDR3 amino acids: CASSATGTYEQYF.

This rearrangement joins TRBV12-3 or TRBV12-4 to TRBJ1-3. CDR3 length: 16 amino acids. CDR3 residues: CASSWAGSNSGNTIYF.

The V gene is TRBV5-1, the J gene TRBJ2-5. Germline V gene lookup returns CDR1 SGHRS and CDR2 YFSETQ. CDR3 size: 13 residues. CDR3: CASSWTDQETQYF.

Here the CDR3 reads CASTFSGTVNTEAFF. The chain recombines TRBV5-1 with TRBJ1-1. CDR1 and CDR2 (germline): SGHRS, YFSETQ. The CDR3 contains 15 residues.